A selection of T cell receptor beta chains follows, all from one sample in a study of response to subunit inactivated influenza vaccine. MiXCR, run by TCRdb on the RT-PCR reads, gives a single entry per CDR3 protein. This repertoire shows over 650,000 distinct CDR3 sequences, roughly 20% found once; its top ten account for 9.5% to 13%. The material was PBMCs from blood, obtained around 5 days after vaccination. These receptors all come from a man over 45 who received an inactivated influenza vaccine. Both conserved end residues are part of each CDR3. D genes are given only for firm matches. Size is omitted from some rows. Given values are once, few, many or a class for expanded clones.

>.|13|many|TRBV7-2|TRBJ2-5
TGCGCCAGCAGCCTGGGACCACGGGAGACCCAGTACTTC
CASSLGPRETQYF
>TRBD1|14|.|TRBV7-9|TRBJ2-7
TGTGCCAGCAGCTCTTGGACAGGGCGAAACGAGCAGTGCTTC
CASSSWTGRNEQCF
>.|15|.|TRBV21-1|TRBJ2-7
TGTGCCAGCAGCCCGGGACACCAACTCTCCTACGAGCAGTACTTC
CASSPGHQLSYEQYF
>.|15|.|TRBV10-3|TRBJ2-6
TGTGCCATCAAAAGCATTGTGACTGGGGCCAACGTCCTGACTTTC
CAIKSIVTGANVLTF
>.|14|once|TRBV20-1|TRBJ2-5
TGCAGTGCACCGAAAACCGGGTTATCATCTACCCAGTACTTC
CSAPKTGLSSTQYF
>.|15|.|TRBV5-1|TRBJ1-4
TGCGCCAGCAGCTTGGTTCGGGGATCTAATGAAAAACTGTTTTTT
CASSLVRGSNEKLFF
>.|16|few|TRBV7-2|TRBJ2-3
TGTGCCAGCAGCTCAACCGGGACCCAACCCCTGGGGACGCAGTATTTT
CASSSTGTQPLGTQYF
>.|16|.|TRBV14|TRBJ2-3
TGTGCCAGCAGCCATCGTGGGGCTAGCAAAATAGATACGCAGTATTTT
CASSHRGASKIDTQYF
>.|14|few|TRBV5-5|TRBJ2-7
TGTGCCAGCAGCTTGGAACGGAGGGTCGCCGAGCAGTACTTC
CASSLERRVAEQYF
>.|12|.|TRBV15|TRBJ2-2
TGTGCCACCAGCAGAGTGGTCGGGGAGCTGTTTTTT
CATSRVVGELFF